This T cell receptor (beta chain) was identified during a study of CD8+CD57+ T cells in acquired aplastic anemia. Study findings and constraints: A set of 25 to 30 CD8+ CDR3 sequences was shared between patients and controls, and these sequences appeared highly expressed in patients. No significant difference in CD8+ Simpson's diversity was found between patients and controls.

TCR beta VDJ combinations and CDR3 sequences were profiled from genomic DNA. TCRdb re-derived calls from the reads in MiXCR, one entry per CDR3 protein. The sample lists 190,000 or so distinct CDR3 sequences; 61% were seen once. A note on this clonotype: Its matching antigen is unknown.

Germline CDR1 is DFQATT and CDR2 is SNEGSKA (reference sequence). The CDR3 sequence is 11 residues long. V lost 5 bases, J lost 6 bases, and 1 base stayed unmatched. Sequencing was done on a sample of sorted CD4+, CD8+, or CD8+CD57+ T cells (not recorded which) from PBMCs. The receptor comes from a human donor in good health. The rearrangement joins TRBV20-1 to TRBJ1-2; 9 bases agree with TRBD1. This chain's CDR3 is CSARDRDGYTF. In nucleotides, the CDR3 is TGCAGTGCTCGGGACAGGGATGGCTACACCTTC.